This T cell receptor (beta chain) was observed in a study of technical replicates of blood from several donors (TCRdb year 2017). Of note for this clone: The target of this receptor is not known. Qualities for individual bases were not recorded, and no much larger clone is one base off.

The CDR3 runs 17 amino acids, cysteine and phenylalanine included. The kept DNA is CDR3 alone, 51 bases in frame from the first base. The CDR1 and CDR2 encoded by the germline V gene are KGHSH and LQKENI. Relative to germline, V is missing 8 bases and J is missing 0 bases, with 9 bases of the junction outside any gene match. Libraries were constructed by the immunoSEQ multiplex PCR assay. The clones in this table, taken by TCRdb from immuneACCESS, are in-frame only. Not every clone is retained; where verified, under half of the shortfall comes from an unresolved V gene, and the cause of the rest is unknown. Across this sample there are approximately 74,000 clones, with 75% to 90% seen only once. The ten largest clones capture 3.5% to 5.5% of the sample.

Material: PBMCs. The V and J segments used are TRBV18 and TRBJ2-6, with 8 bases matching TRBD1. This clonotype originated in a human donor in good health. Some clones in this sample may be carry-over from other donors' samples. The CDR3 protein sequence reads: CASTLGQAYSGANVLTF. The DNA sequence is TGTGCCAGCACCCTGGGACAGGCCTACTCTGGGGCCAACGTCCTGACTTTC.